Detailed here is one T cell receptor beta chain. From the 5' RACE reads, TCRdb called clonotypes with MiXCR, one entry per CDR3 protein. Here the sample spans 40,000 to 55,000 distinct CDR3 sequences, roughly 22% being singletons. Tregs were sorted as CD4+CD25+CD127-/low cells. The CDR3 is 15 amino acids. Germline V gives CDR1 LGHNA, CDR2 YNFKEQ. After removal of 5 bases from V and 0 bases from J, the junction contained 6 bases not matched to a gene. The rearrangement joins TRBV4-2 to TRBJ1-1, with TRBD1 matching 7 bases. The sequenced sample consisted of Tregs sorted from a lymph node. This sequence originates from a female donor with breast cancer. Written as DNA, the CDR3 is TGTGCCAGCAGCACAAACAGGGGACTGAACACTGAAGCTTTCTTT. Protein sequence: CASSTNRGLNTEAFF.